The clone carrying this T cell receptor (beta chain) was detected many times. Its target is not known. This sample stems from a study of identical twins. Overall study findings and caveats: The presence of invariant MAIT and iNKT cells could partly confound analyses of zero-insertion sequences.

No donor was unhealthy or non-Caucasian. TCRdb itself ran the 5' RACE reads through MiXCR, one entry per CDR3 protein. The sample includes roughly 690,000 distinct CDR3 sequences, around 6% of them seen just once. The CDR3 extends over 14 amino acids. The J segment lost 7 bases and the V segment lost 0 bases, leaving 1 base of the junction unmatched. Per germline, CDR1 KGHDR and CDR2 SFDVKD. The chain combines TRBV24-1 with TRBJ2-2; 7 bases fit TRBD2. The receptor was derived from a man aged 18 to 29 in good health. Sample: naive T cells sorted from blood. The CDR3 sequence: CATSDLGTNGELFF. CDR3 DNA: TGTGCCACCAGTGATTTGGGGACTAACGGGGAGCTGTTTTTT.